This T cell receptor (beta chain) was profiled in a study of blood T cell repertoires in COVID-19. Overall study context: The origin of the acute and convalescent COVID-19 samples was the United States, Italy and Spain. In each case, the material was cDNA or gDNA derived from T cells, B-cell-depleted T cells, or PBMCs.

This CDR3 region has 15 residues. Trimming stripped 1 base from V and 2 bases from J, with 9 bases between. The germline V gene has CDR1 SNHLY and CDR2 FYNNEI. How the authors handled the data: Counts of nucleated cells, estimated from reference gene primer amplification, were obtained. Measured with immunoSEQ multiplex PCR; TCRdb has only the in-frame clones, and not every one. V and J calls and clone size are copied from that table; D and trimming were computed from the DNA. The sample carries about 170,000 clones, about four fifths recorded once. The clonotype was recovered from a woman older than 75 with active or convalescent COVID-19. What was sequenced was peripheral blood. The V call is TRBV2, the J call TRBJ1-3; a weak D match, TRBD1 (5 bases). CDR3 in DNA: TGTGCCAGCAGTGAAGTTAAGGGGCCTGGAAACACCATATATTTT. This encodes CASSEVKGPGNTIYF.